One sample yielded the 24 T cell receptor beta chains listed below, sequenced in a study of OX40 agonist ivuxolimab in advanced cancers. The protocol was immunoSEQ multiplex PCR, while the TCRdb copy is restricted to in-frame clones and leaves out a portion. The table includes about 41,000 clones, around 87% detected once. Material: CD4+ or CD8+ T cells sorted from blood, obtained in a trial of the OX40 agonist ivuxolimab. The receptors stem from an adult with an advanced solid tumor such as melanoma, head and neck, liver or kidney cancer.

This chain joins TRBV2 and TRBJ2-7; TRBD1 matches 9 bases. V gave up 8 bases and J gave up 2 bases; unmatched junction bases: 7. The CDR3 is 14 residues long. The V gene's germline CDR1 is SNHLY and CDR2 FYNNEI. The CDR3 DNA reads as TGTGCCAGCTTTACCGGGACAGGGACCTACGAGCAGTACTTC. Its translation is CASFTGTGTYEQYF.

This chain links TRBV11-2 with TRBJ1-2; possible D gene TRBD1, 6 bases. Trimming pared 3 bases from V and 7 bases from J, leaving 12 bases between. The CDR3 totals 13 residues. The V gene's germline CDR1 is SGHAT and CDR2 FQNNGV. CDR3 region: CASSFRGSGGYTF. The CDR3 region has the DNA TGTGCCAGCAGCTTCAGGGGAAGCGGTGGCTACACCTTC.

This rearrangement joins TRBV18 to TRBJ2-7; the D call may be TRBD1 or TRBD2 (5 bases each). CDR1 is KGHSH and CDR2 is LQKENI in the germline V gene. The V end lost 6 bases, the J end lost 5 bases, and 14 bases lay between the germline ends. This CDR3 is built from 13 residues. The DNA for the CDR3 is TGTGCCAGCTCCCCGGGCAGGGACCACGAGCAGTACTTC. Translated, it gives CASSPGRDHEQYF.

The genes are TRBV9 and TRBJ2-7; D is undetermined. CDR3 length equals 13 residues. CDR1 is SGDLS and CDR2 is YYNGEE in the germline V gene. Trimming removed 4 bases at V and 7 bases at J, with 15 bases between. In DNA form, the CDR3 reads TGTGCCAGCAGCCAACGGCCCATCGGAGAGCAGTACTTC. As protein: CASSQRPIGEQYF. Full variable domain (outside the CDR3, taken from reference TRBV9 and TRBJ2-7): DSGVTQTPKHLITATGQRVTLRCSPRSGDLSVYWYQQSLDQGLQFLIQYYNGEERAKGNILERFSAQQFPDLHSELNLSSLELGDSALYFCASSQRPIGEQYFGPGTRLTVT.

The chain has TRBV29-1 and TRBJ1-1, with 7 bases fitting TRBD1. Looked up from germline, CDR1 is SQVTM and CDR2 is ANQGSEA. Germline trimming cut 7 bases from V and 2 bases from J; bases unmatched to any gene: 7. There are 13 residues in the CDR3. CDR3 nucleotide sequence: TGCAGCGCAAGCGACAGGGCTAACACTGAAGCTTTCTTT. This sequence encodes CSASDRANTEAFF.

This chain uses TRBV28 with TRBJ1-5; D remains unclear. Trimming shortened V by 6 bases and J by 3 bases, and 9 bases separated the two germline ends. The CDR3 has 13 residues. The V gene's germline CDR1 is MDHEN and CDR2 SYDVKM. The CDR3 DNA is TGTGCCAGCAGAGACGCTTTCAATCAGCCCCAGCATTTT. It translates to CASRDAFNQPQHF.

The chain couples TRBV11-1 to TRBJ1-1, with a tentative D call TRBD1 (6 bases). Germline V lookup: CDR1 SGHAT, CDR2 FQDESV (reference sequence). This CDR3 contains 13 residues. The V gene lost 3 bases and the J gene lost 2 bases, with 7 bases spanning the gap. The CDR3 region has the DNA TGTGCCAGCAGCTTGGACAGAAACACTGAAGCTTTCTTT. This sequence encodes CASSLDRNTEAFF. Full variable domain (rest looked up from reference TRBV11-1 and TRBJ1-1): EAEVAQSPRYKITEKSQAVAFWCDPISGHATLYWYRQILGQGPELLVQFQDESVVDDSQLPKDRFSAERLKGVDSTLKIQPAELGDSAMYLCASSLDRNTEAFFGQGTRLTVV.

The chain uses TRBV2 and TRBJ2-6; a weak D match, TRBD1 (6 bases). The CDR3 is made up of 17 amino acids. The V gene's germline CDR1 is SNHLY and CDR2 FYNNEI. Trimming removed 1 base from V and 0 bases from J, with 10 bases in between. The CDR3 sequence: CASSEGRGRSGANVLTF. The CDR3 DNA is TGTGCCAGCAGTGAAGGCAGGGGCCGCTCTGGGGCCAACGTCCTGACTTTC. The full variable domain, its missing parts supplied by reference TRBV2 and TRBJ2-6, is EPEVTQTPSHQVTQMGQEVILRCVPISNHLYFYWYRQILGQKVEFLVSFYNNEISEKSEIFDDQFSVERPDGSNFTLKIRSTKLEDSAMYFCASSEGRGRSGANVLTFGAGSRLTVL.

V usage is TRBV28 and J usage is TRBJ2-3; D may be TRBD2 (5 bases). Germline V gives CDR1 MDHEN, CDR2 SYDVKM. Trimming removed 5 bases from V and 2 bases from J, with 14 bases in between. The CDR3 runs to 15 residues. CDR3 sequence: CASSPTRTYTDTQYF. In DNA, the CDR3 is TGTGCCAGCAGTCCAACCAGGACTTACACAGATACGCAGTATTTT.

V gene TRBV10-3 combines with J gene TRBJ1-4; 10 bases agree with TRBD1. Germline-derived CDR1 and CDR2 are ENHRY and SYGVKD. This CDR3 has 13 amino acids. J lost 6 bases, V lost 10 bases, and 5 bases had no gene match. The CDR3 sequence: CATRGTGDEKLFF. The CDR3 coding sequence is TGTGCCACCAGGGGGACAGGGGATGAAAAACTGTTTTTT.

The V and J genes are TRBV15 and TRBJ2-1; tentatively, D is TRBD2 (5 bases). The V end was cut by 3 bases, the J end by 0 bases, with 18 bases between. In germline, CDR1 is LNHNV, CDR2 YYDKDF (reference sequence). The CDR3 consists of 18 residues. DNA of the CDR3: TGTGCCACCAGCAGTAAAAGGACTTCACCGACCTCCTACAATGAGCAGTTCTTC. The encoded protein is CATSSKRTSPTSYNEQFF.

The chain carries TRBV6-5 and TRBJ2-3; D remains unclear. The CDR3 covers 15 residues. Looked up from germline, CDR1 is MNHEY and CDR2 is SVGAGI. V was trimmed by 5 bases and J by 0 bases, leaving 12 bases between them. The CDR3 coding sequence is TGTGCCAGCAGTCCTCGACTCGGGAGCACAGATACGCAGTATTTT. Encoded protein: CASSPRLGSTDTQYF.

The rearrangement links TRBV21-1 to TRBJ1-1; the table's D call of TRBD1 was not tested on the DNA. TRBV21-1 is a recognized pseudogene. There are 13 residues in the CDR3. CDR3 bases: TGTGCCAGCAGCACTCACAGGGAGACTGAAGCTTTCTTT. It translates to CASSTHRETEAFF.

This chain connects TRBV18 to TRBJ2-2, with D perhaps assigned TRBD1 or TRBD2 (6 bases each). Germline CDR1 KGHSH, CDR2 LQKENI. CDR3 length equals 19 residues. V shed 3 bases and J shed 2 bases, with 22 bases lying between them. This CDR3 is CASSPTPATLGGNTGELFF. CDR3 nucleotide sequence: TGTGCCAGCTCACCTACTCCGGCGACCTTGGGGGGCAACACCGGGGAGCTGTTTTTT.

V is TRBV27 and J is TRBJ2-1, with D perhaps matching TRBD2 (6 bases). The germline V gene encodes CDR1 MNHEY and CDR2 SMNVEV (reference sequence). V lost 2 bases and J lost 12, with 14 bases in between. There are 13 residues in the CDR3. CDR3 sequence reads: CASSLGVGDLQFF. For the CDR3, the DNA is TGTGCCAGCAGTTTAGGGGTTGGGGACTTGCAGTTCTTC.

The chain links TRBV13 to TRBJ1-2; 7 positions agree with TRBD1. This CDR3 has 12 residues. Trimming took 7 bases from V and 3 from J; bases not matched to a gene: 2. Germline CDR1 PRHDT, CDR2 FYEKMQ (reference sequence). CDR3 residues: CASNRGDYGYTF. The CDR3 region has the DNA TGTGCCAGCAACAGGGGAGACTATGGCTACACCTTC. Full variable domain (missing parts from reference TRBV13 and TRBJ1-2): AAGVIQSPRHLIKEKRETATLKCYPIPRHDTVYWYQQGPGQDPQFLISFYEKMQSDKGSIPDRFSAQQFSDYHSELNMSSLELGDSALYFCASNRGDYGYTFGSGTRLTVV.

J is TRBJ1-2 and V is TRBV7-3, with unresolved D. The CDR3 contains 16 residues. Germline V gene data show CDR1 as SGHTA and CDR2 as FQGTGA. The V gene lost 0 bases and the J gene lost 3 bases, with 14 bases spanning the gap. CDR3 sequence (DNA): TGTGCCAGCAGCTTAACCTGGCAGGCCGACCACTATGGCTACACCTTC. Residues: CASSLTWQADHYGYTF.

This clone was detected only once. V usage is TRBV7-2 and J usage is TRBJ2-6; a weak D match, TRBD2 (6 bases). Trimming removed 3 bases from V and 2 bases from J, with 14 bases in between. Germline V gene sequence: CDR1 SGHTA, CDR2 FQGNSA. The length of the CDR3 is 17 residues. For the CDR3, the DNA is TGTGCCAGCAGCTTCCGTTCTGGGACTGCTGGGGCCAACGTCCTGACTTTC. Protein sequence: CASSFRSGTAGANVLTF.

This chain joins TRBV5-1 and TRBJ1-1; the D is unclear. CDR1 is SGHRS and CDR2 is YFSETQ in the germline V gene. The V end lost 0 bases, the J end lost 0 bases, and 9 bases lay between the germline ends. The CDR3 sequence is 15 residues long. The CDR3 here is CASSLGATLNTEAFF. In DNA form, the CDR3 reads TGCGCCAGCAGCTTGGGGGCCACCCTGAACACTGAAGCTTTCTTT.

The chain links TRBV5-4 to TRBJ2-7; 8 nucleotides agree with TRBD2. Looked up from germline, CDR1 is SGHNT and CDR2 is YYREEE (reference sequence). The CDR3 has 14 residues. J lost 3 bases, V lost 5 bases, and 7 bases had no gene match. The CDR3 protein is CASSPRTSSYEQYF. For the CDR3, the DNA is TGTGCCAGCAGTCCTAGGACTAGCAGCTACGAGCAGTACTTC.

The rearrangement uses TRBV4-1 and TRBJ1-4; 9 bases agree with TRBD1. CDR1 MGHRA and CDR2 YSYEKL come from the germline V gene. V was clipped by 3 bases and J by 7 bases; unmatched bases: 3. The length of the CDR3 is 14 residues. CDR3 protein: CASSHGTGREKLFF. The CDR3 DNA is TGCGCCAGCAGCCACGGGACAGGGCGTGAAAAACTGTTTTTT.

This clone was seen a single time. The chain employs TRBV6-1 and TRBJ2-5; D is unresolved. The CDR3 loop spans 13 amino acids. The germline V gene encodes CDR1 MNHNS and CDR2 SASEGT. V was cut by 10 bases and J by 5 bases, with 17 bases left in between. CDR3 DNA sequence: TGTGCCACTGGTTGGCTAGGACGCGAGACCCAGTACTTC. Amino acids: CATGWLGRETQYF.

This sequence joins TRBV7-9 and TRBJ2-3; no firm D call. There are 14 residues in the CDR3. Germline V gene lookup returns CDR1 SEHNR and CDR2 FQNEAQ (reference sequence). V was clipped by 2 bases and J by 6 bases, with 12 bases between them. The CDR3 sequence is CASSLSRRRDTQYF. The CDR3 DNA sequence: TGTGCCAGCAGCTTATCTCGGAGAAGGGATACGCAGTATTTT.

V usage is TRBV28 and J usage is TRBJ2-5; 14 nucleotides match TRBD2. Germline values: CDR1 MDHEN, CDR2 SYDVKM. CDR3 size: 16 residues. V was clipped by 6 bases and J by 7 bases; unmatched bases: 10. The CDR3, as DNA: TGTGCCAGCAGCCATAAGGGACTAGCGGGAGTTGGGACCCAGTACTTC. Residues: CASSHKGLAGVGTQYF. Complete variable domain (other parts from reference TRBV28 and TRBJ2-5): DVKVTQSSRYLVKRTGEKVFLECVQDMDHENMFWYRQDPGLGLRLIYFSYDVKMKEKGDIPEGYSVSREKKERFSLILESASTNQTSMYLCASSHKGLAGVGTQYFGPGTRLLVL.